Listed below are T cell receptor beta chains from one sample, sequenced in a study of blood T cell repertoires in COVID-19. The table came from immunoSEQ multiplex PCR; TCRdb's copy has only in-frame clones and leaves some out. The sample has 200,000 or so clones; approximately 86% are singletons. The specimen sequenced was peripheral blood. Receptors originate from a man aged 65-85 years with active or convalescent COVID-19. Each CDR3 is given without its conserved first and last residue. The D gene is left open where the match is weak. Size is omitted from some rows. Given values are once, few, many or a class for expanded clones.

D gene: .; clone size: .; V gene: TRBV5-4; J gene: TRBJ1-1; CDR3 length: 11; CDR3 protein: ASSSGPNTEAF
D gene: .; clone size: .; V gene: TRBV19; J gene: TRBJ2-3; CDR3 length: 13; CDR3 protein: ASSIMAARGDTQY
D gene: TRBD1; clone size: .; V gene: TRBV5-5; J gene: TRBJ1-1; CDR3 length: 13; CDR3 protein: ASSTHGQGRTEAF
D gene: .; clone size: .; V gene: TRBV7-2; J gene: TRBJ2-3; CDR3 length: 12; CDR3 protein: ASSLVGTTDTQY
D gene: .; clone size: .; V gene: TRBV27; J gene: TRBJ2-1; CDR3 length: 12; CDR3 protein: ASSLISGYNEQF
D gene: TRBD1; clone size: once; V gene: TRBV10-3; J gene: TRBJ2-2; CDR3 length: 14; CDR3 protein: AISESGDRGAGELF
D gene: TRBD2; clone size: .; V gene: TRBV5-4; J gene: TRBJ2-7; CDR3 length: 11; CDR3 protein: ASSPTGGLEQY
D gene: .; clone size: few; V gene: TRBV28; J gene: TRBJ1-2; CDR3 length: 11; CDR3 protein: ASSLPISYGYT
D gene: .; clone size: .; V gene: TRBV3-1/TRBV3-2; J gene: TRBJ2-7; CDR3 length: 11; CDR3 protein: ASSQVTGYEQY
D gene: .; clone size: .; V gene: TRBV19; J gene: TRBJ2-2; CDR3 length: 13; CDR3 protein: ASNDRGSKTGELF
D gene: TRBD1; clone size: .; V gene: TRBV5-5; J gene: TRBJ1-4; CDR3 length: 14; CDR3 protein: ASSFLEGTGLEKLF
D gene: TRBD1; clone size: .; V gene: TRBV19; J gene: TRBJ1-6; CDR3 length: 12; CDR3 protein: ASSTTGANSPLH
D gene: .; clone size: .; V gene: TRBV27; J gene: TRBJ1-6; CDR3 length: 11; CDR3 protein: ASSWDFLTPLH
D gene: .; clone size: .; V gene: TRBV2; J gene: TRBJ2-3; CDR3 length: 12; CDR3 protein: ASLEGVSTDTQY
D gene: TRBD2; clone size: once; V gene: TRBV9; J gene: TRBJ2-1; CDR3 length: 15; CDR3 protein: ASSPRELAGGPREQF
D gene: .; clone size: .; V gene: TRBV10-1; J gene: TRBJ2-4; CDR3 length: 11; CDR3 protein: ASTRYPRDIQY
D gene: .; clone size: .; V gene: TRBV6-2/TRBV6-3; J gene: TRBJ1-5; CDR3 length: 16; CDR3 protein: ASSYDLSPTYSNQPQH
D gene: .; clone size: few; V gene: TRBV29-1; J gene: TRBJ1-1; CDR3 length: 12; CDR3 protein: SVGLEGRSAEAF
D gene: .; clone size: .; V gene: TRBV5-4; J gene: TRBJ2-5; CDR3 length: 12; CDR3 protein: ASSLQTVQETQY
D gene: TRBD2; clone size: .; V gene: TRBV7-6; J gene: TRBJ2-1; CDR3 length: 16; CDR3 protein: ASSPMRGGRKIRDEQF
D gene: TRBD1; clone size: .; V gene: TRBV6-5; J gene: TRBJ2-7; CDR3 length: 12; CDR3 protein: ASSRQGGFYEQY
D gene: .; clone size: .; V gene: TRBV11-2; J gene: TRBJ2-7; CDR3 length: 10; CDR3 protein: ASSYQGYEQY
D gene: .; clone size: few; V gene: TRBV3-1/TRBV3-2; J gene: TRBJ2-5; CDR3 length: 14; CDR3 protein: ASSQDQGGGGETQY
D gene: .; clone size: .; V gene: TRBV2; J gene: TRBJ2-1; CDR3 length: 13; CDR3 protein: ASSELGGGLDEQF
D gene: .; clone size: .; V gene: TRBV20-1; J gene: TRBJ2-7; CDR3 length: 11; CDR3 protein: SASTNVLYEQY
D gene: .; clone size: .; V gene: TRBV2; J gene: TRBJ1-5; CDR3 length: 12; CDR3 protein: ASSKEGQNQPQH
D gene: TRBD1; clone size: once; V gene: TRBV5-4; J gene: TRBJ2-7; CDR3 length: 13; CDR3 protein: ASRPGTGLNYEQY
D gene: .; clone size: .; V gene: TRBV19; J gene: TRBJ2-3; CDR3 length: 14; CDR3 protein: ASSIYDSRSTDTQY
D gene: TRBD1; clone size: .; V gene: TRBV5-1; J gene: TRBJ2-7; CDR3 length: 12; CDR3 protein: ASSLRQGAFEQY
D gene: .; clone size: .; V gene: TRBV6-2/TRBV6-3; J gene: TRBJ2-3; CDR3 length: 9; CDR3 protein: ASSQTSTQY
D gene: TRBD1; clone size: .; V gene: TRBV19; J gene: TRBJ1-2; CDR3 length: 12; CDR3 protein: ASTTTGSSYGYT
D gene: .; clone size: .; V gene: TRBV6-2/TRBV6-3; J gene: TRBJ2-7; CDR3 length: 14; CDR3 protein: ASSLHYGNRYYEQY
D gene: .; clone size: .; V gene: TRBV6-5; J gene: TRBJ2-3; CDR3 length: 13; CDR3 protein: ASRRGLTRTDTQY
D gene: TRBD1; clone size: once; V gene: TRBV5-1; J gene: TRBJ1-2; CDR3 length: 12; CDR3 protein: ASSFEGAGYGYT
D gene: TRBD2; clone size: .; V gene: TRBV5-5; J gene: TRBJ2-2; CDR3 length: 14; CDR3 protein: ASSLGSGGAPGELF